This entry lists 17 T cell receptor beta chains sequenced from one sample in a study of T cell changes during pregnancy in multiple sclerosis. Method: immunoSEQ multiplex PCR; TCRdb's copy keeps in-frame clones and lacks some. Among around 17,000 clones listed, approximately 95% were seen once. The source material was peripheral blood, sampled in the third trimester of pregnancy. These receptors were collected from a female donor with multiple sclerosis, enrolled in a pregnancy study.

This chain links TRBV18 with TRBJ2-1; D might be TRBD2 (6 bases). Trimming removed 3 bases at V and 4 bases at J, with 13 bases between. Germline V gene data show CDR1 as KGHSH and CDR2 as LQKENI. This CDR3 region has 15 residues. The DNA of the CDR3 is TGTGCCAGCTCACCCCAGTCGGGGGTGTACAATGAGCAGTTCTTC. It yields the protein CASSPQSGVYNEQFF.

The CDR3 protein is CASSSRQGISPLHF. The CDR3, as DNA: TGTGCCAGCAGCTCACGACAGGGGATTTCACCCCTCCACTTT. This chain uses TRBV11-2 with TRBJ1-6, with TRBD1 matching 8 bases. After removal of 4 bases from V and 9 bases from J, the junction contained 5 bases not matched to a gene. The germline V gene encodes CDR1 SGHAT and CDR2 FQNNGV. This CDR3 has 14 residues.

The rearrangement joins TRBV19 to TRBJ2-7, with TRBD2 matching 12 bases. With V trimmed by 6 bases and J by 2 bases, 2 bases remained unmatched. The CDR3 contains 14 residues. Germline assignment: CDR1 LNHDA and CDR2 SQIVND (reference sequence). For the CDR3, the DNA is TGTGCCAGTAGATCTAGCGGGGGGGCCTACGAGCAGTACTTC. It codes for CASRSSGGAYEQYF.

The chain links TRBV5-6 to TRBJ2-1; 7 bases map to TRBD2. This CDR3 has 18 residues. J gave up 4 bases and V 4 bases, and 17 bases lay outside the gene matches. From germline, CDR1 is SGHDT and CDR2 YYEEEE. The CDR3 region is CASSRSGGRREGYNEQFF. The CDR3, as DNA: TGTGCCAGCAGCCGCTCGGGGGGACGGAGGGAGGGGTACAATGAGCAGTTCTTC.

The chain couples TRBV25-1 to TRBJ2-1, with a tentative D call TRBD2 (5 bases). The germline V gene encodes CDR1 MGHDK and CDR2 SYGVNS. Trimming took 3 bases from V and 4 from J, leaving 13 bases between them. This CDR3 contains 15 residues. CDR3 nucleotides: TGTGCCAGCAGTGATCGCCTCCGGGGTTACAATGAGCAGTTCTTC. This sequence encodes CASSDRLRGYNEQFF.

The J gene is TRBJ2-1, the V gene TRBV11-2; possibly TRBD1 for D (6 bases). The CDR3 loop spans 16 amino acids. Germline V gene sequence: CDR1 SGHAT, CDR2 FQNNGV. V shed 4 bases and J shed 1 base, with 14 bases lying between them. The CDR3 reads CASSSNLRGSYNEQFF. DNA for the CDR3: TGTGCCAGCAGCTCCAACCTCAGGGGTTCCTACAATGAGCAGTTCTTC.

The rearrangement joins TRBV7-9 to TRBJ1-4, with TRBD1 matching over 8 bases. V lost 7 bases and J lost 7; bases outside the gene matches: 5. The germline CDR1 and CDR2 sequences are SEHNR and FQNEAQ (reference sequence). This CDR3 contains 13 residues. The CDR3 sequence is CASTDRGREKLFF. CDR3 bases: TGTGCCAGCACCGACAGGGGTCGTGAAAAACTGTTTTTT.

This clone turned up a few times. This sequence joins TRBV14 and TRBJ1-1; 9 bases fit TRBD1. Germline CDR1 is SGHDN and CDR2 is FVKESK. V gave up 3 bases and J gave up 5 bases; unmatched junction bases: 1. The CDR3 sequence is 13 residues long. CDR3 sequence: CASSQGTGTEAFF. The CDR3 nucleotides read TGTGCCAGCAGCCAGGGGACAGGGACTGAAGCTTTCTTT.

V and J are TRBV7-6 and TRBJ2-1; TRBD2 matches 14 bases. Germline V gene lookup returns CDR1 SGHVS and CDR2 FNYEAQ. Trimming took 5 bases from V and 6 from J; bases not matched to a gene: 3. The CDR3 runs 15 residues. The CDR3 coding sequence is TGTGCCAGCAGCCCGGGACTAGCGGGAGTCAATGAGCAGTTCTTC. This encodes CASSPGLAGVNEQFF.

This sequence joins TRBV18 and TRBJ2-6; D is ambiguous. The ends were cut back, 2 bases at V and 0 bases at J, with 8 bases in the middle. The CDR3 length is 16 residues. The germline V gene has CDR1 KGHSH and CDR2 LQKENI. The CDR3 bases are TGTGCCAGCTCACCAAAAGAGAGCTCTGGGGCCAACGTCCTGACTTTC. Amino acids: CASSPKESSGANVLTF.

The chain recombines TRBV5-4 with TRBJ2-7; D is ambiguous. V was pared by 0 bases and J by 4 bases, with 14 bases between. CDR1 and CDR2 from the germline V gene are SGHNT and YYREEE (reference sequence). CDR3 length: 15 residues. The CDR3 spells CASSLGQRPSYEQYF. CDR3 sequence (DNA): TGTGCCAGCAGCTTGGGACAACGCCCGTCGTACGAGCAGTACTTC.

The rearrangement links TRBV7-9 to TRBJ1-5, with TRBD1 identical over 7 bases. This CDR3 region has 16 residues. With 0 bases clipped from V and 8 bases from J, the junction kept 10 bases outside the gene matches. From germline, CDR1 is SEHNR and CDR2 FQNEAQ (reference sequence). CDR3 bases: TGTGCCAGCAGCTTAGCCCAGGGGGAGTTAAGGAAGCCCCAGCATTTT. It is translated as CASSLAQGELRKPQHF.

The CDR3 DNA reads as TGTGCCAGCAGAATACAGGAGGGCCCCTACGAGCAGTACTTC. Protein sequence: CASRIQEGPYEQYF. The chain carries TRBV28 and TRBJ2-7; possibly TRBD2 for D (6 bases). Germline assignment: CDR1 MDHEN and CDR2 SYDVKM. The CDR3 extends over 14 amino acids. Between the trimmed V and J ends, which lost 6 bases and 2 bases, there was a span of 14 bases.

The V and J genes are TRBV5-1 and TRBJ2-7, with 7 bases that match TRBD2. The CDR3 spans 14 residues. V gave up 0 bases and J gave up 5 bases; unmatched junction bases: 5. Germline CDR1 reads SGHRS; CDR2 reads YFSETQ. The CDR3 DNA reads TGCGCCAGCAGCTTGGCGGGGAGGGGCGACGAGCAGTACTTC. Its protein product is CASSLAGRGDEQYF.

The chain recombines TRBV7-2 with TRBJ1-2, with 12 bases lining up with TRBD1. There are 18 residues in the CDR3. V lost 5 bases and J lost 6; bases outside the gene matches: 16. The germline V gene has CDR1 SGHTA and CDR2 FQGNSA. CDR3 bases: TGTGCCAGCAGCCTCGCCGGGACAGGGGGCTTCAGCCGAGATGGCTACACCTTC. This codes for CASSLAGTGGFSRDGYTF.

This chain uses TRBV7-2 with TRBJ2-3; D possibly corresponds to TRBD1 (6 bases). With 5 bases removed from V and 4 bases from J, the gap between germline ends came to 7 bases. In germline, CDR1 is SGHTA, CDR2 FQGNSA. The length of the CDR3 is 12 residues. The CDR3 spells CASSPGADTQYF. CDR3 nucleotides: TGTGCCAGCAGCCCAGGGGCAGATACGCAGTATTTT.

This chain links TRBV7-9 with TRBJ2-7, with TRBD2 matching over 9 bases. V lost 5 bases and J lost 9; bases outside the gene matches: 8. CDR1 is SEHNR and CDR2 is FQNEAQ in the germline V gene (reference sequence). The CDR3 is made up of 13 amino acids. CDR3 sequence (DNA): TGTGCCAGCAGCGAAAGCGGGAGGCCCGGGCAGTACTTC. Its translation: CASSESGRPGQYF. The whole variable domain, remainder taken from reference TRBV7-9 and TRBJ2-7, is DTGVSQNPRHKITKRGQNVTFRCDPISEHNRLYWYRQTLGQGPEFLTYFQNEAQLEKSRLLSDRFSAERPKGSFSTLEIQRTEQGDSAMYLCASSESGRPGQYFGPGTRLTVT.